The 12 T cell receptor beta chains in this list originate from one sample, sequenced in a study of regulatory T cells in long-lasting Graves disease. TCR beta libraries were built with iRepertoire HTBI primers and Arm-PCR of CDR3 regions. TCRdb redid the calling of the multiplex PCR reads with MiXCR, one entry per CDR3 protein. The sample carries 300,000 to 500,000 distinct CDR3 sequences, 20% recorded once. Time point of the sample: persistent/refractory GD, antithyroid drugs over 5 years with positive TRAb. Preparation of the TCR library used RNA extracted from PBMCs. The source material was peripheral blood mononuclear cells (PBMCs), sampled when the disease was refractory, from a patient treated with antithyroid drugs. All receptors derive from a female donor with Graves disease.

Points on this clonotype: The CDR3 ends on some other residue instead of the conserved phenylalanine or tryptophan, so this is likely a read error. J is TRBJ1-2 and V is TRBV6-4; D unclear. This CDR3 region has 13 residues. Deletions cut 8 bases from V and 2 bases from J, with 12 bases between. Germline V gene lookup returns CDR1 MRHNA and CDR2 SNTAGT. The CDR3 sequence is CASSLDGNYGYTS. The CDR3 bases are TGTGCCAGCTCTTTGGACGGAAACTATGGCTACACCTCC.

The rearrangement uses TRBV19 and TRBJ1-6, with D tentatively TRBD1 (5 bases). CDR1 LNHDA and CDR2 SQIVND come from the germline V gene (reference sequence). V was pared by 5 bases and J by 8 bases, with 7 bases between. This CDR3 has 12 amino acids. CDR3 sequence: CASSPGDSPLHF. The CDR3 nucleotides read TGTGCCAGTAGTCCGGGGGATTCACCCCTCCACTTT.

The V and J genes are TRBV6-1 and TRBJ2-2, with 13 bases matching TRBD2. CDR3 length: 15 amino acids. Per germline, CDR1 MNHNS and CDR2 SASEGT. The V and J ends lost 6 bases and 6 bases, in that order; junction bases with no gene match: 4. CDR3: CASSGLAGASGELFF. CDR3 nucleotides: TGTGCCAGCAGCGGACTAGCGGGAGCGTCCGGGGAGCTGTTTTTT.

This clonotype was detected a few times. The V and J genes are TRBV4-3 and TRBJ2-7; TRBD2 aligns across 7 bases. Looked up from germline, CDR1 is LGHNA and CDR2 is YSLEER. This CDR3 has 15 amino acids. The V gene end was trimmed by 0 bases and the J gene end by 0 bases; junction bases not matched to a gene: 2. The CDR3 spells CASSQETSSSYEQYF. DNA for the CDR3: TGCGCCAGCAGCCAAGAGACTAGCTCCTCCTACGAGCAGTACTTC.

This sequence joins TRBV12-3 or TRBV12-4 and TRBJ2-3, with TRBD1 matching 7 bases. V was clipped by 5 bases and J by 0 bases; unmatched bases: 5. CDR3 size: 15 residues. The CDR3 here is CASSLRDRSTDTQYF. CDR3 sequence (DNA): TGTGCCAGCAGTCTCCGGGACAGAAGCACAGATACGCAGTATTTT.

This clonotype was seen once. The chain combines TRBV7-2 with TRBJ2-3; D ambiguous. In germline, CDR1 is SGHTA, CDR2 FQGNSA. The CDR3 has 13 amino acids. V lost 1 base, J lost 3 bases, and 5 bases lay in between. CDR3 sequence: CASSLVETDTQYF. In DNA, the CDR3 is TGTGCCAGCAGCTTAGTGGAGACAGATACGCAGTATTTT.

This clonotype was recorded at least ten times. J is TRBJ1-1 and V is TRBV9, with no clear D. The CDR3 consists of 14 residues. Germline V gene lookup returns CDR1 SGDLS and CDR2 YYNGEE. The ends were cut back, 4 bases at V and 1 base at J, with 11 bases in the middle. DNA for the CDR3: TGTGCCAGCAGCCCCCGACTTTCGAACACTGAAGCTTTCTTT. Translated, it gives CASSPRLSNTEAFF. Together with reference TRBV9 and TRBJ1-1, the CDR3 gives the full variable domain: DSGVTQTPKHLITATGQRVTLRCSPRSGDLSVYWYQQSLDQGLQFLIQYYNGEERAKGNILERFSAQQFPDLHSELNLSSLELGDSALYFCASSPRLSNTEAFFGQGTRLTVV.

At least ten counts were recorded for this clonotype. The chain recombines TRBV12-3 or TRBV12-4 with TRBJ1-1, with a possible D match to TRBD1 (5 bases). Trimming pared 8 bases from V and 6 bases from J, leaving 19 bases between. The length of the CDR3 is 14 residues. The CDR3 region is CASSPGGRGSEAFF. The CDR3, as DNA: TGTGCCAGCTCCCCCGGAGGGAGGGGCTCTGAAGCTTTCTTT.

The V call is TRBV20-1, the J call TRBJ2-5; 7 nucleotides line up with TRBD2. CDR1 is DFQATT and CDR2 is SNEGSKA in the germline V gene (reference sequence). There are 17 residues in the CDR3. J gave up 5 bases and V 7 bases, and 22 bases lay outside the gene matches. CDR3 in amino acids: CSVYEGGSSLLGETQYF. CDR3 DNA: TGCAGTGTCTACGAGGGAGGGTCGTCCCTTTTGGGGGAGACCCAGTACTTC.

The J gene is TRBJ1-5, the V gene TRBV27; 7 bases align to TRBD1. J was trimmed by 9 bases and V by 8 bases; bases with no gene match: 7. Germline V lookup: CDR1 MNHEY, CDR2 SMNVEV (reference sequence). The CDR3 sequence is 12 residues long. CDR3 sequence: CASWDSEVPQHF. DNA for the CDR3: TGTGCCAGCTGGGACAGCGAGGTGCCCCAGCATTTT.

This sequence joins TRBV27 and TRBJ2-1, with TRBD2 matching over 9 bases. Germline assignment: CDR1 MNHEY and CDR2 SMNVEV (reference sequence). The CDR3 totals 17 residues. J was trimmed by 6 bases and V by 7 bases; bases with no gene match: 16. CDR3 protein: CASTRNNPRGRGNEQFF. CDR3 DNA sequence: TGTGCCAGCACCAGGAATAACCCACGCGGGAGGGGCAATGAGCAGTTCTTC.

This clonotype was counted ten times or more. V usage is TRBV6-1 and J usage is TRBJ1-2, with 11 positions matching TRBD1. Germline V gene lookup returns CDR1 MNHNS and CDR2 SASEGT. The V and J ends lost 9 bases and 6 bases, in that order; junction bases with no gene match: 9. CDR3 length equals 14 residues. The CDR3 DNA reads TGTGCCAGAATGCGACCGGGACAGGGGGATGGCTACACCTTC. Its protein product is CARMRPGQGDGYTF.